One sample yielded the 19 T cell receptor beta chains listed below, sequenced in a study of identical twins. TCRdb reanalysed the 5' RACE reads using MiXCR and keeps one entry per CDR3 protein. The sample has roughly 200,000 distinct CDR3 sequences, about a sixth seen once. These data also featured in a second study, about T cells expressing NK-cell markers.

Sequenced: CD8+ T cells sorted from blood. These receptors all come from a young woman in good health.

This clonotype showed up just a few times. The chain recombines TRBV29-1 with TRBJ2-5; 9 positions agree with TRBD1. V shed 2 bases and J 4 bases; nucleotides not matched to a gene: 11. Germline CDR1 reads SQVTM; CDR2 reads ANQGSEA. This CDR3 contains 16 residues. The CDR3 coding sequence is TGCAGCGTTGAATCGGGGAGACAGGGGGTACTAGAGACCCAGTACTTC. Protein product: CSVESGRQGVLETQYF. The entire variable domain, with the rest obtained from reference TRBV29-1 and TRBJ2-5, is as follows: SAVISQKPSRDICQRGTSLTIQCQVDSQVTMMFWYRQQPGQSLTLIATANQGSEATYESGFVIDKFPISRPNLTFSTLTVSNMSPEDSSIYLCSVESGRQGVLETQYFGPGTRLLVL.

Remarks on this clonotype: Given a much more abundant clone one base away, this may be a read error. The genes are TRBV12-3 or TRBV12-4 and TRBJ2-5; D might be TRBD1 or TRBD2, each matching 5 bases. The CDR3 is made up of 18 amino acids. The CDR3 reads CTSSFGTRGGNQRGTQYF. CDR3 coding DNA: TGTACCAGCAGTTTCGGAACTCGGGGCGGCAACCAGAGGGGGACCCAGTACTTC.

This chain connects TRBV10-1 to TRBJ2-3; weak D call: TRBD2 (6 bases). This CDR3 has 13 amino acids. Germline V gene lookup returns CDR1 WNHNN and CDR2 SYGVQD (reference sequence). The V and J ends lost 5 bases and 6 bases respectively, with 12 bases between them. The CDR3 reads CASSRGITDTQYF. In DNA form, the CDR3 reads TGCGCCAGCAGTCGGGGGATCACGGATACGCAGTATTTT.

The CDR3 loop reads CASSPKREGGNEQFF. Here the CDR3 DNA reads TGTGCCAGCAGCCCCAAGCGGGAAGGAGGCAATGAGCAGTTCTTC. The rearrangement uses TRBV9 and TRBJ2-1; TRBD2 aligns across 7 bases. The CDR3 is 15 amino acids. The germline V gene has CDR1 SGDLS and CDR2 YYNGEE. The V gene end was trimmed by 4 bases and the J gene end by 6 bases; junction bases not matched to a gene: 10.

The gene calls are TRBV5-6 and TRBJ2-1, with 14 bases matching TRBD2. Germline CDR1 SGHDT, CDR2 YYEEEE. CDR3 length equals 17 residues. Trimming took 4 bases from V and 6 from J; bases not matched to a gene: 9. CDR3 region: CASSPLKGLAGANEQFF. The CDR3, as DNA: TGTGCCAGCAGCCCCCTTAAGGGACTAGCGGGAGCCAATGAGCAGTTCTTC.

The chain is built from TRBV11-2 and TRBJ1-2, with D uncertain. The CDR3 is made up of 14 amino acids. V shed 5 bases and J shed 4 bases, with 14 bases lying between them. CDR1 is SGHAT and CDR2 is FQNNGV in the germline V gene. This CDR3 reads CASSLLLDGYGYTF. The CDR3, as DNA: TGTGCCAGCAGCCTCCTCCTAGACGGCTATGGCTACACCTTC.

In its sample, this clonotype was seen many times. V is TRBV29-1 and J is TRBJ2-1, with 10 positions matching TRBD1. CDR3 length: 13 residues. Per the germline V gene, CDR1 is SQVTM and CDR2 is ANQGSEA. Unmatched junction bases numbered 5, after V lost 7 bases and J lost 5 bases. The CDR3 DNA is TGCAGCGCCCGGGACAGGGGAGACAATGAGCAGTTCTTC. Translated: CSARDRGDNEQFF.

This clonotype was detected a few times. The chain has TRBV7-9 and TRBJ2-5; 9 bases are shared with TRBD2. Germline CDR1 and CDR2: SEHNR and FQNEAQ (reference sequence). The junction had 10 bases not matched to a gene; V was cut back by 4 bases and J by 13 bases. CDR3 length: 13 residues. The CDR3 reads CASSSSSGDLAYF. The CDR3 nucleotides read TGTGCCAGCAGCTCATCTAGCGGGGACCTAGCGTACTTC.

V and J are TRBV29-1 and TRBJ2-7; 10 nucleotides line up with TRBD2. Trimming cost V 1 base and J 3 bases; bases outside gene matches: 3. The CDR3 spans 14 residues. Germline V gene sequence: CDR1 SQVTM, CDR2 ANQGSEA. In DNA, the CDR3 is TGCAGCGTTGAAGTCGGGACTAGCGTCTACGAGCAGTACTTC. It translates to CSVEVGTSVYEQYF.

This clonotype was recorded a few times. CDR3 in DNA: TGTGCCAGCATCCCCGACACCCCGGGACACCGTTACGAGCAGTACTTC. This sequence encodes CASIPDTPGHRYEQYF. V usage is TRBV2 and J usage is TRBJ2-7; weak D call: TRBD1 (6 bases). V gave up 7 bases and J gave up 4 bases, with 23 bases separating them. The CDR3 extends over 16 amino acids. Germline CDR1 and CDR2: SNHLY and FYNNEI.

This clonotype has ten or more counts. The V gene is TRBV5-6, the J gene TRBJ1-1; D call uncertain. The ends were cut back, 0 bases at V and 5 bases at J, with 8 bases in the middle. This CDR3 spans 13 amino acids. Germline CDR1 and CDR2: SGHDT and YYEEEE. The CDR3 spells CASSLGFTTEAFF. CDR3 bases: TGTGCCAGCAGCTTGGGGTTTACGACTGAAGCTTTCTTT.

There are many counts of this clonotype. CDR3 protein: CASSQTGYNEQFF. The CDR3, as DNA: TGCGCCAGCAGCCAAACAGGATACAATGAGCAGTTCTTC. The chain recombines TRBV5-1 with TRBJ2-1, with D perhaps TRBD1 (5 bases). Trimming stripped 4 bases from V and 4 bases from J, with 9 bases between. There are 13 residues in the CDR3. Germline loops: CDR1 SGHRS, CDR2 YFSETQ.

This clonotype was counted many times. V and J are TRBV6-5 and TRBJ1-2, with a weak D call TRBD1 (5 bases). Trimming took 5 bases from V and 13 from J, leaving 11 bases between them. The CDR3 loop spans 10 amino acids. The germline V gene has CDR1 MNHEY and CDR2 SVGAGI. CDR3 DNA: TGTGCCAGCAGTAGCCGGGACCCCACCTTC. Its translation is CASSSRDPTF.

This clonotype was counted only a few times. This chain uses TRBV29-1 with TRBJ1-2; 10 bases fit TRBD1. V lost 4 bases and J lost 4; bases outside the gene matches: 6. Germline CDR1 SQVTM, CDR2 ANQGSEA. The CDR3 contains 14 residues. CDR3 protein: CSVVTGGSGYGYTF. The CDR3 DNA reads as TGCAGCGTTGTGACAGGGGGCTCGGGCTATGGCTACACCTTC.

The V call is TRBV2, the J call TRBJ2-1, with TRBD2 identical over 8 bases. The V gene end was trimmed by 4 bases and the J gene end by 2 bases; junction bases not matched to a gene: 4. CDR3 size: 15 residues. CDR1 and CDR2 from the germline V gene are SNHLY and FYNNEI. CDR3 amino acids: CASSGTSGAYNEQFF. The CDR3 region has the DNA TGTGCCAGCAGTGGAACTAGCGGAGCCTACAATGAGCAGTTCTTC.

This clonotype is categorized as medium-sized. CDR3 in DNA: TGTGCCAGCAGCTCCGGCCAGCTGGCGCCCGGGGAGCTGTTTTTT. Translating gives CASSSGQLAPGELFF. The V gene is TRBV2, the J gene TRBJ2-2; D is undetermined. There are 15 residues in the CDR3. The germline V gene encodes CDR1 SNHLY and CDR2 FYNNEI. The ends were cut back, 6 bases at V and 6 bases at J, with 17 bases in the middle.

The table lists this clonotype with a few counts. The CDR3 DNA reads as TGTGCCAGCAGGTTTACTAGCGGGAGGGTAGAGTATTTT. Protein sequence: CASRFTSGRVEYF. The chain uses TRBV27 and TRBJ2-3, with TRBD2 matching over 13 bases. V trimming: 6 bases; J trimming: 13 bases; junction bases outside the gene matches: 7. The CDR3 has 13 amino acids. Germline CDR1 is MNHEY and CDR2 is SMNVEV (reference sequence).

This clonotype was seen at least ten times. The genes are TRBV12-3 or TRBV12-4 and TRBJ2-2, with D perhaps matching TRBD1 or TRBD2 (5 bases each). With 1 base removed from V and 6 bases from J, the gap between germline ends came to 6 bases. The CDR3 consists of 13 residues. The CDR3 DNA follows: TGTGCCAGCAGTTTAGGGGACGCCGGGGAGCTGTTTTTT. Translation gives CASSLGDAGELFF.

This chain connects TRBV5-6 to TRBJ2-1; no reliable D call. The length of the CDR3 is 12 residues. Per the germline V gene, CDR1 is SGHDT and CDR2 is YYEEEE. Deletions cut 1 base from V and 4 bases from J, with 3 bases between. The CDR3: CASSLWYNEQFF. The CDR3 DNA is TGTGCCAGCAGCTTGTGGTACAATGAGCAGTTCTTC.